Here is one T cell receptor (beta chain) with its context. The junction departs from germline at one end; a sequencing error may be responsible. The sample carries other DNA sequences with the same CDR3. The data were obtained in a study of blood T cell repertoires in COVID-19. For the study at large: The origin of the acute and convalescent COVID-19 samples was the United States, Italy and Spain.

This CDR3 region has 13 residues. Germline CDR1 reads LGHNA; CDR2 reads YSLEER. The assay was immunoSEQ multiplex PCR, and TCRdb's table has in-frame clones only and misses some. The table shows some 120,000 clones, with 85% to 90% occurring only once. Sequences were obtained from peripheral blood. The V gene is TRBV4-3, the J gene TRBJ1-2; 7 nucleotides match TRBD1. This TCR was sampled from a human donor in a cohort sampled during active COVID-19. The CDR3 here is CASSHGTAGGYTF. The CDR3 DNA sequence: TGCGCCAGCAGCCACGGGACAGCTGGGGGCTACACCTTT.